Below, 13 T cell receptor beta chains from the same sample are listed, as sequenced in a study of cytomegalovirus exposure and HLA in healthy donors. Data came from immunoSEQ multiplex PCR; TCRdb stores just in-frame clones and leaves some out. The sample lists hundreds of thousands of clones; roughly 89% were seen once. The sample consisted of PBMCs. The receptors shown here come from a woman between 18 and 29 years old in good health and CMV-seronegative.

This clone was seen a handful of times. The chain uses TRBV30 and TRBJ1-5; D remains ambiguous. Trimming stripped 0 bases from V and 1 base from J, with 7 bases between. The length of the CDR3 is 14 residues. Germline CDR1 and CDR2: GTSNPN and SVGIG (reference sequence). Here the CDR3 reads CAWSVLTSNQPQHF. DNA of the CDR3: TGTGCCTGGAGTGTACTTACGAGCAATCAGCCCCAGCATTTT.

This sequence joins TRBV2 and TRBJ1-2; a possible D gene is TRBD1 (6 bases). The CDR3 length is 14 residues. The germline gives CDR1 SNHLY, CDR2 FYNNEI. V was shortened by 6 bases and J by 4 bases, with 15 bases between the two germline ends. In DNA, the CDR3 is TGTGCCAGCAGCGCAGGACAGACTCTCTATGGCTACACCTTC. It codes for CASSAGQTLYGYTF.

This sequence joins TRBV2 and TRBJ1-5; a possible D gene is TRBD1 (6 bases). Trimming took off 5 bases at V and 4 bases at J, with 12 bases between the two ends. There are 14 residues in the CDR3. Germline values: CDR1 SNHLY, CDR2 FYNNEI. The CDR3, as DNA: TGTGCCAGCAGTACGCAGGGGCCTAATCAGCCCCAGCATTTT. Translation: CASSTQGPNQPQHF.

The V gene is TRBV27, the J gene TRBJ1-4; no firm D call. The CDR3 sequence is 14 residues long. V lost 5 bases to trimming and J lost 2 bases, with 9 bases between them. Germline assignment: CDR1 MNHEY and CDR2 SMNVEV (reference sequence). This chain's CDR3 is CASSTGGTNEKLFF. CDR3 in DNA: TGTGCCAGCAGTACCGGCGGGACTAATGAAAAACTGTTTTTT.

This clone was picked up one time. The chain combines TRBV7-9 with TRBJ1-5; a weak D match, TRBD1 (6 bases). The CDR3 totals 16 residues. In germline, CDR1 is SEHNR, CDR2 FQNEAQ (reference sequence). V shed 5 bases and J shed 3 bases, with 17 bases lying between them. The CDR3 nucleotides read TGTGCCAGCAGCCCATTTGGGGGCAGCATCAATCAGCCCCAGCATTTT. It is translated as CASSPFGGSINQPQHF.

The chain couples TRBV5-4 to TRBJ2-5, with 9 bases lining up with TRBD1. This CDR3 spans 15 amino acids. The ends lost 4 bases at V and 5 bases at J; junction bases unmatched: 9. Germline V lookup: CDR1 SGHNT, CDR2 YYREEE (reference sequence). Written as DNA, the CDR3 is TGTGCCAGCAGCCTACCGGGGACAGGGCTGGAGACCCAGTACTTC. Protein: CASSLPGTGLETQYF.

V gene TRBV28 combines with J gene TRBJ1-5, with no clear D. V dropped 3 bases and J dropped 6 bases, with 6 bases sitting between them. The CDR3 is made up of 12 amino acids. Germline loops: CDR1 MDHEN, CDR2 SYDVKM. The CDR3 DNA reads TGTGCCAGCAGTTTGACGGGTCAGCCCCAGCATTTT. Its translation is CASSLTGQPQHF.

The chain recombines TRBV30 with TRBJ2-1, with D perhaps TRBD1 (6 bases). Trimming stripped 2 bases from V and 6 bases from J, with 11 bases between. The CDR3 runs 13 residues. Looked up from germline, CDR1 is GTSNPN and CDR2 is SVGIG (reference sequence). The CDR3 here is CAWSRQVGNEQFF. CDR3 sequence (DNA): TGTGCCTGGAGTAGACAGGTGGGCAATGAGCAGTTCTTC.

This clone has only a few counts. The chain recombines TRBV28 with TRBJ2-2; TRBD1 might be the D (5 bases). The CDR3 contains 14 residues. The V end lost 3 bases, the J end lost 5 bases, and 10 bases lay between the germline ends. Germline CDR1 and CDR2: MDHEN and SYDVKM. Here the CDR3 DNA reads TGTGCCAGCAGTTTCAGATCAGGGACCGGGGAGCTGTTTTTT. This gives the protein CASSFRSGTGELFF.

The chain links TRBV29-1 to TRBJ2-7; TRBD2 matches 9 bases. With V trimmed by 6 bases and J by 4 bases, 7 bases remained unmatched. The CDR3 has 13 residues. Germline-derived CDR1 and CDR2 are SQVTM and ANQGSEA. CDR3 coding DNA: TGCAGCGTAGGGACTAGCAAAGCGTACGAGCAGTACTTC. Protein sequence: CSVGTSKAYEQYF.

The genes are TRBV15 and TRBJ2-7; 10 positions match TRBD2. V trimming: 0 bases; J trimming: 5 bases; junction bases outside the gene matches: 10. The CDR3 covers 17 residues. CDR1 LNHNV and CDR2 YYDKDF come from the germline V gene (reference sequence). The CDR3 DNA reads TGTGCCACCAGCAGAGATCCTCCGAGCGGGGGGGCCAACGAGCAGTACTTC. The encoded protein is CATSRDPPSGGANEQYF.

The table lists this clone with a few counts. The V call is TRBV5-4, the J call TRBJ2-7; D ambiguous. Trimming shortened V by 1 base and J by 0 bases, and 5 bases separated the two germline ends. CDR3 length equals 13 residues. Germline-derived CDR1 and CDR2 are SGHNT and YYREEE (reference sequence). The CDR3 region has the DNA TGTGCCAGCAGCTTGCCGAGCTCCTACGAGCAGTACTTC. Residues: CASSLPSSYEQYF.

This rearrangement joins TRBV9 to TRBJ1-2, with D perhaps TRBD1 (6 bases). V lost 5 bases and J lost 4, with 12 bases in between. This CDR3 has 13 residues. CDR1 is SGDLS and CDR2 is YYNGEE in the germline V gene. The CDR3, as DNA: TGTGCCAGCAGGGGAGGGGGGACCTATGGCTACACCTTC. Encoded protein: CASRGGGTYGYTF.